This TCR beta chain comes out of a study of blood T cell repertoires in COVID-19. Whole-study context: T cells, B-cell-depleted T cells, or PBMCs supplied cDNA or gDNA.

How the authors handled the data: Cell counts per sample came from amplifying reference gene primers. Measured with immunoSEQ multiplex PCR; TCRdb has only the in-frame clones, and not every one. D and trimming were read from the DNA, whereas the V and J calls and clone size are those reported in that table. The sample includes more than 45,000 clones, about 80% of them seen just once. Germline CDR1 LNHDA, CDR2 SQIVND (reference sequence). CDR3 length equals 14 residues. V was clipped by 6 bases and J by 4 bases, with 15 bases between them. Seattle's cohort entered during active infection and was followed longitudinally.

The J gene is TRBJ2-5, the V gene TRBV19; possibly TRBD1 for D (5 bases). The clonotype was recovered from an elderly man with COVID-19, enrolled during active disease. Material for sequencing was peripheral blood. CDR3 DNA: TGTGCCAGTAGACCCGAATGGGGCGGAGAGACCCAGTACTTC. Translated: CASRPEWGGETQYF.